Below, 21 T cell receptor beta chains from the same sample are listed, as sequenced in a study of shared clonotypes between healthy human individuals. The table came from immunoSEQ multiplex PCR; TCRdb's copy has only in-frame clones and leaves some out. The sample has 2 million to 2.5 million clones, 85% to 95% seen once. Sample: naive CD4+ T cells from PBMCs. Subset meaning: CD45RA+ positively selected. Receptors were obtained from a man younger than 35 in good health. Some clones in this sample may be carry-over from other donors' samples.

Comment on this clone: In the same sample, other DNA sequences code for this CDR3. The rearrangement uses TRBV15 and TRBJ1-2; D not certain. Germline V lookup: CDR1 LNHNV, CDR2 YYDKDF (reference sequence). This CDR3 spans 13 amino acids. The V end was cut by 0 bases, the J end by 8 bases, with 10 bases between. The CDR3 DNA sequence: TGTGCCACCAGCAGAGATAGGGCGGGGGGCTACACCTTC. This encodes CATSRDRAGGYTF. Combining the CDR3 with reference TRBV15 and TRBJ1-2 gives the whole variable domain DAMVIQNPRYQVTQFGKPVTLSCSQTLNHNVMYWYQQKSSQAPKLLFHYYDKDFNNEADTPDNFQSRRPNTSFCFLDIRSPGLGDTAMYLCATSRDRAGGYTFGSGTRLTVV.

V and J are TRBV11-2 and TRBJ2-1, with D maybe TRBD2 (5 bases). Germline lookup yields CDR1 SGHAT and CDR2 FQNNGV. V was pared by 2 bases and J by 3 bases, with 11 bases between. The CDR3 contains 15 residues. CDR3 in DNA: TGTGCCAGCAGCTTATTCCTAGCAGACTACAATGAGCAGTTCTTC. This sequence encodes CASSLFLADYNEQFF. Looking up the rest from reference TRBV11-2 and TRBJ2-1 gives the full variable domain: EAGVAQSPRYKIIEKRQSVAFWCNPISGHATLYWYQQILGQGPKLLIQFQNNGVVDDSQLPKDRFSAERLKGVDSTLKIQPAKLEDSAVYLCASSLFLADYNEQFFGPGTRLTVL.

This rearrangement joins TRBV25-1 to TRBJ2-1, with 9 nucleotides matching TRBD1. With 3 bases clipped from V and 7 bases from J, the junction kept 4 bases outside the gene matches. The germline gives CDR1 MGHDK, CDR2 SYGVNS. This CDR3 has 14 amino acids. The CDR3 protein is CASSDPGTGNEQFF. CDR3 DNA: TGTGCCAGCAGTGACCCCGGGACAGGGAATGAGCAGTTCTTC. The full variable domain, completed using reference TRBV25-1 and TRBJ2-1, is EADIYQTPRYLVIGTGKKITLECSQTMGHDKMYWYQQDPGMELHLIHYSYGVNSTEKGDLSSESTVSRIRTEHFPLTLESARPSHTSQYLCASSDPGTGNEQFFGPGTRLTVL.

CDR3 in amino acids: CASSYSAVPYEQYF. The CDR3 coding sequence is TGTGCCAGCAGTTACTCAGCAGTCCCCTACGAGCAGTACTTC. This chain links TRBV6-5 with TRBJ2-7; D is undetermined. The CDR3 covers 14 residues. From germline, CDR1 is MNHEY and CDR2 SVGAGI. V was pared by 0 bases and J by 2 bases, with 8 bases between.

This chain uses TRBV28 with TRBJ2-7; either TRBD1 or TRBD2 may fit D (7 bases each). The V gene lost 0 bases and the J gene lost 5 bases, with 11 bases spanning the gap. The CDR3 sequence is 14 residues long. From germline, CDR1 is MDHEN and CDR2 SYDVKM. Here the CDR3 reads CASSLWQGGDEQYF. The CDR3 DNA follows: TGTGCCAGCAGTTTATGGCAGGGGGGGGACGAGCAGTACTTC. Using reference TRBV28 and TRBJ2-7 for the parts outside the CDR3, the full variable domain is DVKVTQSSRYLVKRTGEKVFLECVQDMDHENMFWYRQDPGLGLRLIYFSYDVKMKEKGDIPEGYSVSREKKERFSLILESASTNQTSMYLCASSLWQGGDEQYFGPGTRLTVT.

A note on this clone: Distinct nucleotide sequences in the sample also encode this CDR3. The chain uses TRBV5-4 and TRBJ2-3; no definite D call. The CDR3 spans 12 residues. Per the germline V gene, CDR1 is SGHNT and CDR2 is YYREEE (reference sequence). The V end lost 4 bases, the J end lost 0 bases, and 3 bases lay between the germline ends. The CDR3 DNA follows: TGTGCCAGCAGCGCTAGCACAGATACGCAGTATTTT. Encoded protein: CASSASTDTQYF.

This clone has a handful of counts. V gene TRBV4-1 combines with J gene TRBJ2-5; 10 bases agree with TRBD2. The trim removed 4 bases at V and 1 base at J, leaving 9 bases unmatched. Germline loops: CDR1 MGHRA, CDR2 YSYEKL. The CDR3 is made up of 17 amino acids. In nucleotides, the CDR3 is TGCGCCAGCAGCCTTGGGACTAGCGCACATCTCCAAGAGACCCAGTACTTC. Its protein is CASSLGTSAHLQETQYF.

The rearrangement joins TRBV29-1 to TRBJ1-1, with D unclear. V shed 3 bases and J shed 4 bases, with 15 bases lying between them. CDR3 length equals 14 residues. Germline CDR1 reads SQVTM; CDR2 reads ANQGSEA. The chain's CDR3 is CSVDHHLASTEAFF. Written as DNA, the CDR3 is TGCAGCGTTGACCACCACCTCGCGAGCACTGAAGCTTTCTTT.

The V gene is TRBV18, the J gene TRBJ2-1; D unclear. The CDR3 is made up of 16 amino acids. Germline CDR1 KGHSH, CDR2 LQKENI. The V and J ends lost 3 bases and 0 bases respectively, with 12 bases between them. The CDR3 DNA is TGTGCCAGCTCACCGGTTGCTTCTAGCTCCTACAATGAGCAGTTCTTC. This encodes CASSPVASSSYNEQFF.

The chain recombines TRBV27 with TRBJ1-5; D not certain. Germline V CDR1 and CDR2: MNHEY, SMNVEV (reference sequence). This CDR3 is built from 15 residues. V shed 3 bases and J shed 4 bases, with 13 bases lying between them. The CDR3 protein is CASSFQATTNQPQHF. Here the CDR3 DNA reads TGTGCCAGCAGTTTTCAGGCCACGACGAATCAGCCCCAGCATTTT.

V usage is TRBV30 and J usage is TRBJ2-3; D unclear. This CDR3 is built from 16 residues. The germline CDR1 and CDR2 sequences are GTSNPN and SVGIG (reference sequence). With 0 bases removed from V and 7 bases from J, the gap between germline ends came to 20 bases. The CDR3 sequence: CAWSVDDQGLVYTQYF. The DNA of the CDR3 is TGTGCCTGGAGTGTTGACGACCAAGGGCTAGTCTATACGCAGTATTTT.

As DNA, the CDR3 is TGTGCCAGCAGTTACTCGGGGGGACTAGCGCAGTACGAGCAGTACTTC. Amino acid sequence: CASSYSGGLAQYEQYF. The chain recombines TRBV6-5 with TRBJ2-7, with TRBD2 matching 10 bases. The CDR3 extends over 16 amino acids. Germline assignment: CDR1 MNHEY and CDR2 SVGAGI. With 0 bases clipped from V and 4 bases from J, the junction kept 6 bases outside the gene matches.

J is TRBJ1-3 and V is TRBV7-9, with TRBD1 matching 7 bases. The CDR3 totals 17 residues. CDR1 is SEHNR, CDR2 FQNEAQ, per germline (reference sequence). After removal of 5 bases from V and 2 bases from J, the junction contained 12 bases not matched to a gene. In DNA, the CDR3 is TGTGCCAGCAGCAACCCCTACAGACAGGGCCCTGGAAACACCATATATTTT. Its protein product is CASSNPYRQGPGNTIYF.

The J gene is TRBJ2-3, the V gene TRBV27, with 7 bases lining up with TRBD2. Germline loops: CDR1 MNHEY, CDR2 SMNVEV (reference sequence). The junction had 9 bases not matched to a gene; V was cut back by 6 bases and J by 0 bases. The CDR3 sequence is 16 residues long. The CDR3 sequence: CASRVLATYSTDTQYF. The CDR3 bases are TGTGCCAGCAGGGTACTAGCGACTTATAGCACAGATACGCAGTATTTT.

The gene calls are TRBV29-1 and TRBJ2-7, with D possibly being TRBD1 (6 bases). Germline V lookup: CDR1 SQVTM, CDR2 ANQGSEA. The CDR3 is made up of 14 amino acids. Trimming removed 7 bases at V and 1 base at J, with 17 bases between. The CDR3 DNA reads as TGCAGCGCCCAGGGGACGCAGGGGTCCTACGAGCAGTACTTC. Amino acid sequence: CSAQGTQGSYEQYF.

This chain links TRBV28 with TRBJ2-7; 7 bases are a match to TRBD1. Germline CDR1 is MDHEN and CDR2 is SYDVKM. With 5 bases clipped from V and 1 base from J, the junction kept 14 bases outside the gene matches. This CDR3 contains 17 residues. CDR3 DNA: TGTGCCAGCAGTACCCCGAGTTCAGGGGGTTTTTCCTACGAGCAGTACTTC. This gives the protein CASSTPSSGGFSYEQYF.

The chain is built from TRBV5-4 and TRBJ1-5, with D tentatively TRBD1 (6 bases). V was trimmed by 0 bases and J by 10 bases, leaving 11 bases between them. This CDR3 is 13 amino acids long. The germline V gene encodes CDR1 SGHNT and CDR2 YYREEE (reference sequence). The CDR3 bases are TGTGCCAGCAGCTTGGGGATGGGACAACCCCAGCATTTT. Translation gives CASSLGMGQPQHF.

CDR3 protein: CAISESAGVYGYTF. In DNA form, the CDR3 reads TGTGCCATCAGTGAGTCGGCCGGAGTTTATGGCTACACCTTC. J is TRBJ1-2 and V is TRBV10-3; D is uncertain. Germline CDR1 reads ENHRY; CDR2 reads SYGVKD. The V and J ends lost 0 bases and 5 bases respectively, with 10 bases between them. The CDR3 is 14 amino acids.

The V gene is TRBV18, the J gene TRBJ1-2; D may be TRBD1 (6 bases). The germline V gene encodes CDR1 KGHSH and CDR2 LQKENI. Trimming left V 3 bases short and J 0 bases short, with 8 bases between. This CDR3 comprises 14 residues. CDR3 nucleotide sequence: TGTGCCAGCTCACCGGACAGTACTAACTATGGCTACACCTTC. The encoded protein is CASSPDSTNYGYTF.

V usage is TRBV19 and J usage is TRBJ2-1, with 10 bases lining up with TRBD1. Germline assignment: CDR1 LNHDA and CDR2 SQIVND (reference sequence). V dropped 7 bases and J dropped 3; count of bases not matched to a gene: 9. The CDR3 extends over 16 amino acids. CDR3 region: CASMGTGESYYNEQFF. The CDR3 DNA sequence: TGTGCCAGTATGGGGACAGGGGAGTCTTACTACAATGAGCAGTTCTTC.

The chain uses TRBV19 and TRBJ2-6; 14 nucleotides line up with TRBD2. CDR1 and CDR2 from the germline V gene are LNHDA and SQIVND (reference sequence). The CDR3 is made up of 21 amino acids. V trimming: 5 bases; J trimming: 1 base; junction bases outside the gene matches: 13. The DNA for the CDR3 is TGTGCCAGTAGTCATCGACTAGCGGGAGGGCGGTCTATATCTGGGGCCAACGTCCTGACTTTC. Its translation is CASSHRLAGGRSISGANVLTF. The full variable domain, rest sourced from reference TRBV19 and TRBJ2-6, is DGGITQSPKYLFRKEGQNVTLSCEQNLNHDAMYWYRQDPGQGLRLIYYSQIVNDFQKGDIAEGYSVSREKKESFPLTVTSAQKNPTAFYLCASSHRLAGGRSISGANVLTFGAGSRLTVL.